Following are 31 T cell receptor beta chains from one sample sequenced in a study of T-cell memory formation after mild COVID-19. TCRdb ran MiXCR on the 5' RACE reads and lists one entry per CDR3 protein. The sample contains 110,000 or so distinct CDR3 sequences, 15% to 20% of which appear only once. The sample comprised PBMCs or a T cell subset sorted from them (not recorded which). The receptors come from a man between 18 and 35 years old who had mild COVID-19 (a few samples of this study predate the infection). Cell type and time point are not known.

The chain employs TRBV10-3 and TRBJ2-7; TRBD1 is a possible D gene (6 bases). Trimming removed 5 bases from V and 4 bases from J, with 12 bases in between. This CDR3 comprises 13 residues. The V gene's germline CDR1 is ENHRY and CDR2 SYGVKD. CDR3 coding DNA: TGTGCCATCAGTCAACAGGGTTCTTACGAGCAGTACGTC. This codes for CAISQQGSYEQYV.

This clonotype was observed at least ten times. The J gene is TRBJ2-3, the V gene TRBV7-3, with D possibly TRBD1 on 5 matching bases. The germline V gene has CDR1 SGHTA and CDR2 FQGTGA. The CDR3 is 13 amino acids. The V end lost 5 bases, the J end lost 5 bases, and 11 bases lay between the germline ends. The CDR3: CASSIQGLDTQYF. Here the CDR3 DNA reads TGTGCCAGCAGCATCCAGGGATTAGATACGCAGTATTTT.

J is TRBJ1-1 and V is TRBV28; TRBD1 aligns across 7 bases. The trim removed 5 bases at V and 1 base at J, leaving 7 bases unmatched. Germline V gene sequence: CDR1 MDHEN, CDR2 SYDVKM. The CDR3 covers 15 residues. CDR3 in DNA: TGTGCCAGCAGTCTCAGGGGGGGTGCGAACACTGAAGCTTTCTTT. It encodes CASSLRGGANTEAFF.

V usage is TRBV7-2 and J usage is TRBJ2-2, with no clear D. Germline CDR1 SGHTA, CDR2 FQGNSA. The CDR3 sequence is 13 residues long. Trimming cost V 4 bases and J 7 bases, with 10 bases left between them. CDR3 nucleotides: TGTGCCAGCAGCTCGAGGCGCGACGGGGAGCTGTTTTTT. Its translation is CASSSRRDGELFF.

The J gene is TRBJ2-5, the V gene TRBV6-1; D perhaps matches TRBD2 (7 bases). The CDR3 is 14 amino acids. V dropped 5 bases and J dropped 4 bases, with 14 bases sitting between them. In germline, CDR1 is MNHNS, CDR2 SASEGT. CDR3 sequence (DNA): TGTGCCAGCAGTTACCCGCGGGGGCGAGAGACCCAGTACTTC. It yields the protein CASSYPRGRETQYF.

The rearrangement links TRBV6-1 to TRBJ2-3, with TRBD1 as a possible D gene (6 bases). The CDR3 extends over 14 amino acids. The germline V gene has CDR1 MNHNS and CDR2 SASEGT. Trimming shortened V by 5 bases and J by 2 bases, and 11 bases separated the two germline ends. CDR3 region: CASSPTGYTDTQYF. The DNA of the CDR3 is TGTGCCAGCAGTCCGACAGGCTACACAGATACGCAGTATTTT.

J is TRBJ1-4 and V is TRBV7-8; D is undetermined. The CDR3 is 16 residues long. V lost 1 base and J lost 6, with 15 bases in between. The germline CDR1 and CDR2 sequences are SGHVS and FQNEAQ. CDR3 amino acids: CASSLGRRAGDEKLFF. The CDR3 DNA reads TGTGCCAGCAGCTTAGGTCGGAGGGCCGGGGATGAAAAACTGTTTTTT.

This clonotype was observed a few times. The chain links TRBV12-3 or TRBV12-4 to TRBJ2-7; perhaps D is TRBD1 or TRBD2 (6 bases each). The V and J ends lost 6 bases and 2 bases respectively, with 14 bases between them. The length of the CDR3 is 14 residues. The CDR3 bases are TGTGCCAGCAGCAGAACGGGGGCCCCCTACGAGCAGTACTTC. Its protein product is CASSRTGAPYEQYF.

This clonotype was recorded only once. V gene TRBV4-1 combines with J gene TRBJ1-1; D call uncertain. CDR1 and CDR2 from the germline V gene are MGHRA and YSYEKL. V lost 4 bases and J lost 3, with 15 bases in between. CDR3 size: 15 residues. Written as DNA, the CDR3 is TGCGCCAGCAGCCCCCTACCCTTCCCCGACACTGAAGCTTTCTTT. Protein product: CASSPLPFPDTEAFF.

The chain employs TRBV5-1 and TRBJ2-7; perhaps TRBD2 as D (5 bases). The CDR3 loop spans 13 amino acids. V was clipped by 1 base and J by 3 bases, with 8 bases between them. Germline CDR1 is SGHRS and CDR2 is YFSETQ. The CDR3 coding sequence is TGCGCCAGCAGCTTGAAAACTAGCTACGAGCAGTACTTC. Translating it yields CASSLKTSYEQYF.

The genes are TRBV7-2 and TRBJ2-5; 8 positions agree with TRBD1. The length of the CDR3 is 15 residues. Germline CDR1 SGHTA, CDR2 FQGNSA. V shed 5 bases and J 3 bases; nucleotides not matched to a gene: 8. In DNA form, the CDR3 reads TGTGCCAGCAGCCCAGGACAGGGTGTTAAAGAGACCCAGTACTTC. It yields the protein CASSPGQGVKETQYF.

V usage is TRBV6-5 and J usage is TRBJ1-1; 7 bases match TRBD1. The CDR3 has 16 residues. Germline V gene lookup returns CDR1 MNHEY and CDR2 SVGAGI. Trimming at V came to 6 bases and at J to 8 bases, leaving 18 bases not matched to a gene. The CDR3 nucleotides are TGTGCCAGCAGCCTTAAAACCCCCCGGACAGGTTCAGAAGCTTTCTTT. Its protein is CASSLKTPRTGSEAFF.

The rearrangement links TRBV5-1 to TRBJ1-5; D gene ambiguous. The germline V gene encodes CDR1 SGHRS and CDR2 YFSETQ. Trimming pared 0 bases from V and 5 bases from J, leaving 6 bases between. CDR3 length: 13 amino acids. CDR3 amino acids: CASSLEGHQPQHF. The CDR3 coding sequence is TGCGCCAGCAGCTTGGAAGGTCATCAGCCCCAGCATTTT.

The chain uses TRBV2 and TRBJ2-3; 12 nucleotides line up with TRBD2. The CDR3 runs to 18 residues. After removal of 5 bases from V and 5 bases from J, the junction contained 14 bases not matched to a gene. The germline gives CDR1 SNHLY, CDR2 FYNNEI. In DNA, the CDR3 is TGTGCCAGCAGTCCTCCGGGACTAGCGGGCCCCCGGATAGATACGCAGTATTTT. Translation: CASSPPGLAGPRIDTQYF. Complete variable domain (other parts from reference TRBV2 and TRBJ2-3): EPEVTQTPSHQVTQMGQEVILRCVPISNHLYFYWYRQILGQKVEFLVSFYNNEISEKSEIFDDQFSVERPDGSNFTLKIRSTKLEDSAMYFCASSPPGLAGPRIDTQYFGPGTRLTVL.

This CDR3 reads CASRKPGLAPNGELFF. CDR3 coding DNA: TGTGCCAGCAGGAAACCGGGACTAGCGCCTAACGGGGAGCTGTTTTTT. This chain connects TRBV7-2 to TRBJ2-2; TRBD2 agrees at 10 bases. The V gene end was trimmed by 6 bases and the J gene end by 7 bases; junction bases not matched to a gene: 11. The V gene's germline CDR1 is SGHTA and CDR2 FQGNSA. The CDR3 is 16 amino acids.

The sample holds a few counts of this clonotype. CDR3 DNA: TGTGCCAGCAGCCCAGGGACTAGTGAGCAGTTCTTC. Encoded protein: CASSPGTSEQFF. The chain has TRBV12-3 or TRBV12-4 and TRBJ2-1; 8 nucleotides line up with TRBD2. The ends lost 6 bases at V and 9 bases at J; junction bases unmatched: 4. This CDR3 is built from 12 residues.

The rearrangement uses TRBV12-3 or TRBV12-4 and TRBJ1-1, with a weak D call TRBD1 (5 bases). Trimming removed 5 bases from V and 0 bases from J, with 16 bases in between. The CDR3 is made up of 16 amino acids. CDR3 protein: CASSPISGQLNTEAFF. CDR3 bases: TGTGCCAGCAGTCCCATCTCGGGGCAGCTGAACACTGAAGCTTTCTTT.

This chain joins TRBV7-2 and TRBJ2-3; D perhaps matches TRBD2 (6 bases). Trimming took 1 base from V and 2 from J, leaving 10 bases between them. The CDR3 totals 15 residues. Germline loops: CDR1 SGHTA, CDR2 FQGNSA. The CDR3, as DNA: TGTGCCAGCAGCTTAGGAAAGCGGGCCACAGATACGCAGTATTTT. It yields the protein CASSLGKRATDTQYF.

The chain has TRBV7-2 and TRBJ2-2; D not resolved. Between the trimmed V and J ends, which lost 1 base and 5 bases, there was a span of 11 bases. CDR3 size: 15 residues. Germline CDR1 and CDR2: SGHTA and FQGNSA. The CDR3 nucleotides read TGTGCCAGCAGCTTAGTAGTATTAGTTACCGGGGAGCTGTTTTTT. It translates to CASSLVVLVTGELFF.

This clonotype was seen only a few times. The V call is TRBV27, the J call TRBJ1-4; D is possibly TRBD1 (5 bases). Per germline, CDR1 MNHEY and CDR2 SMNVEV (reference sequence). Trimming cost V 2 bases and J 6 bases, with 10 bases left between them. This CDR3 comprises 14 residues. Here the CDR3 DNA reads TGTGCCAGCAGTTTAGTAGGGGTTGATGAAAAACTGTTTTTT. Its protein is CASSLVGVDEKLFF.

The sample holds many counts of this clonotype. V usage is TRBV2 and J usage is TRBJ2-3, with D hard to call. CDR3 size: 12 residues. Trimming cost V 8 bases and J 7 bases, with 13 bases left between them. Germline V CDR1 and CDR2: SNHLY, FYNNEI. The CDR3 DNA sequence: TGTGCCAGCTCCCCCGAACTGAATACGCAGTATTTT. Its protein product is CASSPELNTQYF.

This clonotype came up many times. The J gene is TRBJ1-1, the V gene TRBV6-5; a weak D match, TRBD1 (5 bases). CDR1 MNHEY and CDR2 SVGAGI come from the germline V gene. The CDR3 is 13 residues long. With 4 bases removed from V and 1 base from J, the gap between germline ends came to 7 bases. CDR3 sequence: CASSSGPNTEAFF. As DNA, the CDR3 is TGTGCCAGCAGTTCGGGACCGAACACTGAAGCTTTCTTT.

J is TRBJ1-2 and V is TRBV6-5; 9 bases are a match to TRBD1. This CDR3 is 14 amino acids long. Germline CDR1 and CDR2: MNHEY and SVGAGI. Unmatched junction bases numbered 10, after V lost 6 bases and J lost 8 bases. CDR3 loop: CASSPGQGKVGYTF. CDR3 coding DNA: TGTGCCAGCAGCCCGGGACAGGGAAAGGTCGGCTACACCTTC.

This clonotype was counted a few times. The V and J genes are TRBV5-1 and TRBJ2-2; no firm D call. The germline V and J ends were trimmed by 4 bases and 0 bases, with 4 bases remaining between them. Germline V gene sequence: CDR1 SGHRS, CDR2 YFSETQ. This CDR3 is 13 amino acids long. This chain's CDR3 is CASSITNTGELFF. The CDR3 bases are TGCGCCAGCAGCATTACGAACACCGGGGAGCTGTTTTTT.

This clonotype was observed a few times. The CDR3 DNA reads TGTGCCAGCAGCTTAGCCTCGAACGAGCAGTACTTC. Amino acid sequence: CASSLASNEQYF. The V call is TRBV7-6, the J call TRBJ2-7; D is uncertain. The CDR3 loop spans 12 amino acids. Trimming pared 0 bases from V and 5 bases from J, leaving 5 bases between. The germline V gene has CDR1 SGHVS and CDR2 FNYEAQ.

The chain joins TRBV7-2 to TRBJ2-6; D not certain. Per germline, CDR1 SGHTA and CDR2 FQGNSA. Trimming left V 4 bases short and J 0 bases short, with 7 bases between. The CDR3 runs to 15 residues. DNA for the CDR3: TGTGCCAGCAGCTCGCGGTACTCTGGGGCCAACGTCCTGACTTTC. Translation: CASSSRYSGANVLTF.

The chain combines TRBV12-3 or TRBV12-4 with TRBJ2-5; 7 nucleotides align to TRBD1. This CDR3 is built from 14 residues. Trimming took 8 bases from V and 2 from J; bases not matched to a gene: 8. In DNA, the CDR3 is TGTGCCAGCGGCGAACAGGGGCTACAAGAGACCCAGTACTTC. Translation: CASGEQGLQETQYF.

The V gene is TRBV5-1, the J gene TRBJ1-1; maybe TRBD1 (5 bases). The CDR3 runs 13 residues. CDR1 and CDR2 (germline): SGHRS, YFSETQ. Trimming cost V 2 bases and J 5 bases, with 10 bases left between them. The CDR3 bases are TGCGCCAGCAGCTTCAAGGGGACGACTGAAGCTTTCTTT. It encodes CASSFKGTTEAFF.

This rearrangement joins TRBV20-1 to TRBJ1-5; weak D call: TRBD1 (5 bases). Germline loops: CDR1 DFQATT, CDR2 SNEGSKA (reference sequence). V was clipped by 6 bases and J by 2 bases, with 14 bases between them. The CDR3 spans 14 residues. The CDR3 sequence: CSARRETGNQPQHF. CDR3 sequence (DNA): TGCAGTGCCCGCAGGGAGACGGGCAATCAGCCCCAGCATTTT.

The rearrangement uses TRBV7-2 and TRBJ2-2; 7 nucleotides align to TRBD2. The CDR3 loop spans 16 amino acids. Germline CDR1 and CDR2: SGHTA and FQGNSA. V lost 5 bases, J lost 1 base, and 7 bases stayed unmatched. This CDR3 reads CASSPPGGGNTGELFF. The CDR3 DNA follows: TGTGCCAGCAGCCCTCCGGGAGGCGGGAACACCGGGGAGCTGTTTTTT.

This clonotype was seen a few times. This chain joins TRBV7-2 and TRBJ2-1, with 8 bases lining up with TRBD2. Trimming took 1 base from V and 12 from J; bases not matched to a gene: 5. CDR3 length equals 13 residues. Germline CDR1 and CDR2: SGHTA and FQGNSA. This CDR3 reads CASSLGREGWQFF. CDR3 DNA sequence: TGTGCCAGCAGCTTAGGACGGGAGGGCTGGCAGTTCTTC.